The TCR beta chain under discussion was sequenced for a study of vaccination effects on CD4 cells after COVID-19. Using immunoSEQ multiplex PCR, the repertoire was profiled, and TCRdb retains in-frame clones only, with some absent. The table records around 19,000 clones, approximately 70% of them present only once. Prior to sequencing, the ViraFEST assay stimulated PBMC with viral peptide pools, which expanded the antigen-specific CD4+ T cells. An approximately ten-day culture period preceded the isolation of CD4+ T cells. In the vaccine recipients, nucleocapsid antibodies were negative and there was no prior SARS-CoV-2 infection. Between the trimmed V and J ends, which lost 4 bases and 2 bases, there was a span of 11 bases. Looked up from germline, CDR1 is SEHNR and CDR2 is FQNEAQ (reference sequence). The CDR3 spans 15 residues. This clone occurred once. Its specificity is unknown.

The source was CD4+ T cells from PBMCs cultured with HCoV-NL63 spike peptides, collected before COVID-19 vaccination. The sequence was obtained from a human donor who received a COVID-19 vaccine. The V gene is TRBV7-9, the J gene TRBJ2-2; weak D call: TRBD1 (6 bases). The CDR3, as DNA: TGTGCCAGCAGCTCTCGGGACAAAAACACCGGGGAGCTGTTTTTT. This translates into CASSSRDKNTGELFF. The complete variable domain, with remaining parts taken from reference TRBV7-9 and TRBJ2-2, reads DTGVSQNPRHKITKRGQNVTFRCDPISEHNRLYWYRQTLGQGPEFLTYFQNEAQLEKSRLLSDRFSAERPKGSFSTLEIQRTEQGDSAMYLCASSSRDKNTGELFFGEGSRLTVL.